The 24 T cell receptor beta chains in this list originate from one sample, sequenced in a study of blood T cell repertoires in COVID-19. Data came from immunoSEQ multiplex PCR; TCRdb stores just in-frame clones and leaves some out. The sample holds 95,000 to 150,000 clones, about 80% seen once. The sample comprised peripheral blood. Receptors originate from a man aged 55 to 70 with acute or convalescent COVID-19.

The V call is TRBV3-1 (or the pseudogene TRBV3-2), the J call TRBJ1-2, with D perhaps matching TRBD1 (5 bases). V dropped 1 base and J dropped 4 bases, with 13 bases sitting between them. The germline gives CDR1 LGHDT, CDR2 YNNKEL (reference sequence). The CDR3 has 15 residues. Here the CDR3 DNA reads TGTGCCAGCAGCCAAGGCGGAGGGACTGGCTATGGCTACACCTTC. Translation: CASSQGGGTGYGYTF.

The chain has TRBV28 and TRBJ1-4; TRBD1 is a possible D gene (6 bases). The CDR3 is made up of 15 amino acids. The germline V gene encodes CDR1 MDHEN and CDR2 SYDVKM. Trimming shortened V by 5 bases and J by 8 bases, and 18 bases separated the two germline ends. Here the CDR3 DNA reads TGTGCCAGCAGTCTCCACAGGGAAACTCGAGAAAAACTGTTTTTT. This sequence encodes CASSLHRETREKLFF. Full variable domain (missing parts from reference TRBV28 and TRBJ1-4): DVKVTQSSRYLVKRTGEKVFLECVQDMDHENMFWYRQDPGLGLRLIYFSYDVKMKEKGDIPEGYSVSREKKERFSLILESASTNQTSMYLCASSLHRETREKLFFGSGTQLSVL.

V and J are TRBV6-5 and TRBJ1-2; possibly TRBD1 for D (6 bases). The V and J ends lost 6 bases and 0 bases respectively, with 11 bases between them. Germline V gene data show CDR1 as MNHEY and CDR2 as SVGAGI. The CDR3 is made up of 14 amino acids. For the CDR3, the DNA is TGTGCCAGCAGACCAGGGGACACTAACTATGGCTACACCTTC. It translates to CASRPGDTNYGYTF.

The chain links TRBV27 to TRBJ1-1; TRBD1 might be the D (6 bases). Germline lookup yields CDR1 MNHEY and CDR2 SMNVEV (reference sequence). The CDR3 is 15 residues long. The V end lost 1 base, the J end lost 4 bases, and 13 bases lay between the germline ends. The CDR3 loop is CASSLWGQGGTEAFF. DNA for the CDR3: TGTGCCAGCAGTTTATGGGGACAAGGGGGCACTGAAGCTTTCTTT.

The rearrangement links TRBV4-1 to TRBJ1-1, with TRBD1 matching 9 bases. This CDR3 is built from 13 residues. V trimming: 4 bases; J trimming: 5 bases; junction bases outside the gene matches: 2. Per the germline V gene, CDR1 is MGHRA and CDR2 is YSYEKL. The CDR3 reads CASSPGQGTEAFF. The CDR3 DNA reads TGCGCCAGCAGCCCGGGACAGGGTACTGAAGCTTTCTTT.

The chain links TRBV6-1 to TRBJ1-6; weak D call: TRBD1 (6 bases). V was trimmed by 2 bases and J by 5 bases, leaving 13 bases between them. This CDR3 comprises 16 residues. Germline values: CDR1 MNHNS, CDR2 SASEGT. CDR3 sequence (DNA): TGTGCCAGCAGTGAAATAGGGGGGGCAGATAATTCACCCCTCCACTTT. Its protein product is CASSEIGGADNSPLHF.

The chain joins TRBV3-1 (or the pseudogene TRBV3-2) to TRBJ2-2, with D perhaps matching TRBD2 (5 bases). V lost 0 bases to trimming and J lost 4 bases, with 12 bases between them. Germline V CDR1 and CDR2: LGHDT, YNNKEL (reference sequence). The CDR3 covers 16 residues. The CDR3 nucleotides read TGTGCCAGCAGCCAAGATCTGCCGGGGTCCACCGGGGAGCTGTTTTTT. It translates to CASSQDLPGSTGELFF.

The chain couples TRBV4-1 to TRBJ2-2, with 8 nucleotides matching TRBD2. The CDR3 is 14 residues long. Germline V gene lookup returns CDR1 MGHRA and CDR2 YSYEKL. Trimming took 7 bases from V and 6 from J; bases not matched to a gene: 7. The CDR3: CASTRAGVSGELFF. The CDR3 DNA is TGCGCCAGCACCCGAGCGGGAGTCTCCGGGGAGCTGTTTTTT.

Written as DNA, the CDR3 is TGTGCCAGCAAGAGCGAGACAGGGGGCGGCACTGAAGCTTTCTTT. It specifies CASKSETGGGTEAFF. V and J are TRBV2 and TRBJ1-1, with 10 bases identical to TRBD1. CDR1 and CDR2 from the germline V gene are SNHLY and FYNNEI. The CDR3 has 15 residues. V shed 7 bases, J shed 4 bases, and the junction held 9 bases outside the gene matches.

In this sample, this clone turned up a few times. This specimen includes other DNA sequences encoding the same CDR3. In DNA form, the CDR3 reads TGCGCCAGCAGCCTACCTGGGACAGGGAACACTGAAGCTTTCTTT. Protein product: CASSLPGTGNTEAFF. The chain couples TRBV5-1 to TRBJ1-1; 8 positions match TRBD1. Germline assignment: CDR1 SGHRS and CDR2 YFSETQ. The CDR3 consists of 15 residues. Trimming cost V 4 bases and J 1 base; bases outside gene matches: 6.

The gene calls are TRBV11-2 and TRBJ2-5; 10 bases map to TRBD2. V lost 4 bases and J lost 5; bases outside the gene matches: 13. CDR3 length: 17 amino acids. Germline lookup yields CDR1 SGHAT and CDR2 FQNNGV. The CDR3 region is CASSSPRAGGWGETQYF. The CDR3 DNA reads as TGTGCCAGCAGCTCCCCACGAGCGGGAGGGTGGGGGGAGACCCAGTACTTC.

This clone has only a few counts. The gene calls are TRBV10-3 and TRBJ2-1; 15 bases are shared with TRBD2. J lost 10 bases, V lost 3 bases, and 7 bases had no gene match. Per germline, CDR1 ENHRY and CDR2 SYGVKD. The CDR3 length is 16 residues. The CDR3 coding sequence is TGTGCCATCAGTGACCCGACAGGGACTAGCGGGGGGGAGCAGTTCTTC. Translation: CAISDPTGTSGGEQFF.

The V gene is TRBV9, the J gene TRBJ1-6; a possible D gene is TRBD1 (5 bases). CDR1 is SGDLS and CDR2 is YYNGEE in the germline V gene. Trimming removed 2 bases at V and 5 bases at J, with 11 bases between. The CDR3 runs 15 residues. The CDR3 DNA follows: TGTGCCAGCAGCGTCTCCGGGGGAGATAATTCACCCCTCCACTTT. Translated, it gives CASSVSGGDNSPLHF.

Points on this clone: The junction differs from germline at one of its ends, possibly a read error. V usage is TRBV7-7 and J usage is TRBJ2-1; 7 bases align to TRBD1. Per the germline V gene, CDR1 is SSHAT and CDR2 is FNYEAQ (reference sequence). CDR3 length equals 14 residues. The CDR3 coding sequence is TGTGCTAGCAGCTCGGGACAGCAAAACAATGAGCAGTTCTTC. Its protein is CASSSGQQNNEQFF. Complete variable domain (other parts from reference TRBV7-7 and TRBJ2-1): GAGVSQSPRYKVTKRGQDVTLRCDPISSHATLYWYQQALGQGPEFLTYFNYEAQPDKSGLPSDRFSAERPEGSISTLTIQRTEQRDSAMYRCASSSGQQNNEQFFGPGTRLTVL.

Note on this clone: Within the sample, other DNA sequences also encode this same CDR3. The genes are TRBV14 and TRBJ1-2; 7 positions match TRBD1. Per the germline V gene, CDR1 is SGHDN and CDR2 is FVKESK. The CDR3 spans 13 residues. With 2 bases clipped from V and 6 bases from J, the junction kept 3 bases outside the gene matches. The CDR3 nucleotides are TGTGCCAGCAGCCAAAGACAGGGAAATGGCTACACCTTC. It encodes CASSQRQGNGYTF.

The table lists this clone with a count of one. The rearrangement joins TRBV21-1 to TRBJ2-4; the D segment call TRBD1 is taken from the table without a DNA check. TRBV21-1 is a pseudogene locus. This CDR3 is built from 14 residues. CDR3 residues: CASSKQLAKNIQYF. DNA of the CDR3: TGTGCCAGCAGCAAACAGTTAGCCAAAAACATTCAGTACTTC.

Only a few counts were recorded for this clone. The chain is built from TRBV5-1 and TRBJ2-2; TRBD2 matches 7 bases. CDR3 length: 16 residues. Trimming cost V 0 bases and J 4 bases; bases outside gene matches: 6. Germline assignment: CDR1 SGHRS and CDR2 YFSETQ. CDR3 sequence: CASSLVPAGSTGELFF. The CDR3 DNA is TGCGCCAGCAGCTTGGTACCAGCGGGAAGCACCGGGGAGCTGTTTTTT.

The CDR3 DNA follows: TGTGCCTGGAGCATGGGAGGGAATGCTGGCTACACCTTC. Translation gives CAWSMGGNAGYTF. The V and J genes are TRBV30 and TRBJ1-2; no clear D gene. Germline V CDR1 and CDR2: GTSNPN, SVGIG (reference sequence). The CDR3 length is 13 residues. Trimming removed 3 bases at V and 7 bases at J, with 15 bases between.

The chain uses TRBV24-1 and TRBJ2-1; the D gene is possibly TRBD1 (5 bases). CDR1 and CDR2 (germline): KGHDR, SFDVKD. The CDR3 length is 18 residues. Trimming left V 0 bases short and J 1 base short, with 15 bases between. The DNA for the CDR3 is TGTGCCACCAGTGATTTGAGCGTGGGGCGGCAATCCTACAATGAGCAGTTCTTC. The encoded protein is CATSDLSVGRQSYNEQFF.

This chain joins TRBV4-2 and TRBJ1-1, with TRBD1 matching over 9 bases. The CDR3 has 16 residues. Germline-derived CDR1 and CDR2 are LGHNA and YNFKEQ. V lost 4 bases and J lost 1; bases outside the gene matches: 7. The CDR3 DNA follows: TGTGCCAGCAGCCCCGGTAAGGACAGGGGGAACACTGAAGCTTTCTTT. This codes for CASSPGKDRGNTEAFF.

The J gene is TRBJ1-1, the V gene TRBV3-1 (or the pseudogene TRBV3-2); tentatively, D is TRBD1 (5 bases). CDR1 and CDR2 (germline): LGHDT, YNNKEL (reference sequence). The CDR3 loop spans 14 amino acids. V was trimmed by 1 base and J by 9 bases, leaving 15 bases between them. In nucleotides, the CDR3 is TGTGCCAGCAGCCAAGGAGAAGGGGCCGGTAAAGCTTTCTTT. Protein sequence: CASSQGEGAGKAFF.

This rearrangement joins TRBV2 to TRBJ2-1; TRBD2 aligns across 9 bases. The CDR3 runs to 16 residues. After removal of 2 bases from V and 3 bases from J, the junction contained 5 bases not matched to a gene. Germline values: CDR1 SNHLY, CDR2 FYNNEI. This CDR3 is CASSELTSGFYNEQFF. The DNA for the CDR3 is TGTGCCAGCAGTGAACTGACTAGCGGTTTCTACAATGAGCAGTTCTTC.

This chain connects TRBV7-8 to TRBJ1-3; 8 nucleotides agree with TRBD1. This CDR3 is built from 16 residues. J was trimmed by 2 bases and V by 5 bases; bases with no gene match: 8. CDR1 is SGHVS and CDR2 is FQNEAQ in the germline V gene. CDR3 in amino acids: CASSPSSGGAGNTIYF. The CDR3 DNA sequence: TGTGCCAGCAGCCCGTCCTCAGGGGGCGCTGGAAACACCATATATTTT. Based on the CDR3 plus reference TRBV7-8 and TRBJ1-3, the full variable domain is GAGVSQSPRYKVAKRGQDVALRCDPISGHVSLFWYQQALGQGPEFLTYFQNEAQLDKSGLPSDRFFAERPEGSVSTLKIQRTQQEDSAVYLCASSPSSGGAGNTIYFGEGSWLTVV.

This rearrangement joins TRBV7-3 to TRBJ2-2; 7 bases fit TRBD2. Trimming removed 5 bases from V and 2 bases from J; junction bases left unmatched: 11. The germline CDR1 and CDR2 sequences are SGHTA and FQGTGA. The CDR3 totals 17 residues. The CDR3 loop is CASSPPGGGSNTGELFF. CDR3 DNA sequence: TGTGCCAGCAGCCCCCCCGGGGGAGGGTCTAACACCGGGGAGCTGTTTTTT.